This T cell receptor (beta chain) appears in the sequencing data of a study of T cell responses to AZD1222 COVID-19 vaccine. Produced via immunoSEQ multiplex PCR; TCRdb's table is partial and in-frame only. Here the sample spans under 130,000 clones, approximately 90% being singletons. Trimming removed 2 bases from V and 0 bases from J, with 1 base in between. Germline CDR1 is SGHRS and CDR2 is YFSETQ. This CDR3 contains 12 residues. This clone came up once. Here the sequenced sample was peripheral blood, taken on day 0 of AZD1222 vaccination. The chain employs TRBV5-1 and TRBJ2-3, with D unresolved. The sequence came from an adult in good health. This CDR3 reads CASSFSTDTQYF. The CDR3 DNA follows: TGCGCCAGCAGCTTTAGCACAGATACGCAGTATTTT.